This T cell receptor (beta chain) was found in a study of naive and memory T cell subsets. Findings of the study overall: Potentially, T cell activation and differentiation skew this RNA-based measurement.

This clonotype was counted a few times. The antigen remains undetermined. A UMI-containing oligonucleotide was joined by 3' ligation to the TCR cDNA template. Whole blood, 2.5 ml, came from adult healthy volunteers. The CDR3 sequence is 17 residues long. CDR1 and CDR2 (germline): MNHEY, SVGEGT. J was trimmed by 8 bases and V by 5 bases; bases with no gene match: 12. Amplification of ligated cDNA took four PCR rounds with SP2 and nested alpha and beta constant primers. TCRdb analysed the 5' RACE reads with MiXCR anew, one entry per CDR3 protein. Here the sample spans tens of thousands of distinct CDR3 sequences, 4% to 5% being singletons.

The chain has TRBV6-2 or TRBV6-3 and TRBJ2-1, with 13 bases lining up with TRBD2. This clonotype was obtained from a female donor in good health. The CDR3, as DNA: TGTGCCAGCAGTAGGGGGACTAGCGGGACGCGACGTGATGAGCAGTTCTTC. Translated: CASSRGTSGTRRDEQFF.